This T cell receptor beta chain was profiled in a study of cytomegalovirus exposure and HLA in healthy donors. This clone has just a few counts. PCR primers comprised 60 Vbeta and 13 Jbeta primers. Profiling relied on immunoSEQ multiplex PCR, and the TCRdb table lists in-frame clones only, not all of them. The data show some 150,000 clones, around 10% seen once. CDR1 MNHEY and CDR2 SVGAGI come from the germline V gene. V was pared by 3 bases and J by 7 bases, with 6 bases between. The length of the CDR3 is 11 residues. V gene TRBV6-5 combines with J gene TRBJ1-1; no clear D. This clonotype was sampled from a woman in her thirties or forties in good health and CMV-seropositive. Material: PBMCs. The CDR3 nucleotides read TGTGCCAGCAGTTATCGGGATGAAGCTTTCTTT. It codes for CASSYRDEAFF.